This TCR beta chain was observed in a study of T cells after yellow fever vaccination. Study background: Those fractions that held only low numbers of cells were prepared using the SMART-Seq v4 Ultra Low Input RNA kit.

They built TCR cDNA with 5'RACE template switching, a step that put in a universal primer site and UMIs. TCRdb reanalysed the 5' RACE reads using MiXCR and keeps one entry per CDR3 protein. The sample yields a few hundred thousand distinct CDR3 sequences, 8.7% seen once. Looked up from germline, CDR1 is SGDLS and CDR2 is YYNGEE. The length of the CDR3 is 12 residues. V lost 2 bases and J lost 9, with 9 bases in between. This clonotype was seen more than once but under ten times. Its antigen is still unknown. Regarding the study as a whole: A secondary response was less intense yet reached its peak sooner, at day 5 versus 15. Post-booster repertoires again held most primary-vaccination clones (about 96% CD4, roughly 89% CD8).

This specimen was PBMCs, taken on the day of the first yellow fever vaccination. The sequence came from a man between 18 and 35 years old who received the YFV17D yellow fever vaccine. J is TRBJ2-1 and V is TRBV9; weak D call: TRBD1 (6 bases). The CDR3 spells CASSVQGSEQFF. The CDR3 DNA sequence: TGTGCCAGCAGCGTGCAGGGGTCTGAGCAGTTCTTC.